Listed below are T cell receptor beta chains from one sample, sequenced in a study of beta chain features in type 1 diabetes. Produced via immunoSEQ multiplex PCR; TCRdb's table is partial and in-frame only. Counted here are hundreds of thousands of clones, more than 13% occurring once; the ten biggest clones make up 0.035% to 0.04%. The source material was naive CD4+ T cells from blood. Receptors originate from a man younger than 35 with type 1 diabetes. Each CDR3 is given without its conserved first and last residue.

j_call | v_call | cdr3_aa
TRBJ2-6 | TRBV7-2 | ASSSTGGSVPNVLT
TRBJ1-1 | TRBV21-1 | ASSPGGGHLKAF
TRBJ2-5 | TRBV5-1 | ASSLGGGQETQY
TRBJ2-3 | TRBV19 | ASSIGGLYTDTQY
TRBJ2-7 | TRBV2 | ASRDRVSSYEQY
TRBJ2-1 | TRBV29-1 | SSPGLAGYNEQF
TRBJ2-3 | TRBV9 | ASSGPGGTDTQY
TRBJ2-5 | TRBV2 | ATTQERVQETQY
TRBJ2-3 | TRBV28 | ASRPGVATDTQY
TRBJ1-6 | TRBV14 | ASSQTGGSPLH
TRBJ2-1 | TRBV7-7 | ASSSDSYNEQF
TRBJ2-7 | TRBV4-2 | ASSQDGRDYEQY
TRBJ2-7 | TRBV2 | ASRNPSGTSSYEQY
TRBJ2-1 | TRBV2 | ASSNEGGSYNEQF
TRBJ1-2 | TRBV30 | ARPEGPMRYT
TRBJ2-7 | TRBV30 | AYGALGPYEQY
TRBJ2-2 | TRBV19 | ASSTGLAGRTGELF
TRBJ1-5 | TRBV6-5 | ASSYGQAGAQH